One T cell receptor beta chain is described in this entry. What it binds is not known. This specimen belongs to a study of T cell responses to AZD1222 COVID-19 vaccine. Germline CDR1 is MNHEY and CDR2 is SVGAGI. The CDR3 consists of 14 residues. Overall study findings and caveats: Baseline seropositivity occurred in only 5 to 7 AZD1222 recipients. CD4 TCRs covered the whole spike, strongest at regions 160-218 and 743-854. White British ancestry dominated among donors, who included more females, and clonal diversity was possibly underestimated. Nearly half of spike-specific TCRs reportedly target variant regions that are unmutated in the B.1.351 and B.1.1.7 variants.

Using immunoSEQ multiplex PCR, the repertoire was profiled, and TCRdb retains in-frame clones only, with some absent. The sample contains over 110,000 clones, around 91% of which appear only once. This rearrangement joins TRBV6-5 to TRBJ2-1; 9 bases agree with TRBD2. The source is an adult who received the AZD1222 COVID-19 vaccine. This specimen was peripheral blood, taken 28 days after the second AZD1222 dose. The DNA of the CDR3 is TGTGCAGCAAACTCGGGACTAGCTGGAGATGAGCAGTTCTTC. Amino acid sequence: CAANSGLAGDEQFF.